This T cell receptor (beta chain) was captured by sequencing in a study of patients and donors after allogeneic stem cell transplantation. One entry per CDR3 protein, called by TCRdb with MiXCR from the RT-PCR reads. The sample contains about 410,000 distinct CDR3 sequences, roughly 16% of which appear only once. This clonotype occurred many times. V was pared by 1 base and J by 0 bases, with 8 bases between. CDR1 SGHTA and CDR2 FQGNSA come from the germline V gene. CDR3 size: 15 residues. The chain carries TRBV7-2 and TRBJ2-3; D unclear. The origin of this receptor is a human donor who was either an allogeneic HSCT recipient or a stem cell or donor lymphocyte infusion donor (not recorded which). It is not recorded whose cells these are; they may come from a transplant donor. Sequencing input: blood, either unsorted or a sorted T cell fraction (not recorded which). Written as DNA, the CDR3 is TGTGCCAGCAGCTTAGGACCGGCTAGCACAGATACGCAGTATTTT. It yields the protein CASSLGPASTDTQYF.